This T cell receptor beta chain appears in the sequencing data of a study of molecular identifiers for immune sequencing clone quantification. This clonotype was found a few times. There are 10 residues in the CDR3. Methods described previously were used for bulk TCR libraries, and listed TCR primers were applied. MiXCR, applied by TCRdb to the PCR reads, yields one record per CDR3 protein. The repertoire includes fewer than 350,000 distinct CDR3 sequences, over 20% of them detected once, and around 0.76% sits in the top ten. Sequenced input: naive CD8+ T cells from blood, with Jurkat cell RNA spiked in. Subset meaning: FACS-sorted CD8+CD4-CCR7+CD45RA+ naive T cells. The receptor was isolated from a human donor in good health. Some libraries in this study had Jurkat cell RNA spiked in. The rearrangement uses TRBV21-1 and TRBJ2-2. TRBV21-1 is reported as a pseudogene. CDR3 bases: TGTGCCAGCAGGGATAAGCAGCTGTTTTTT. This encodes CASRDKQLFF.